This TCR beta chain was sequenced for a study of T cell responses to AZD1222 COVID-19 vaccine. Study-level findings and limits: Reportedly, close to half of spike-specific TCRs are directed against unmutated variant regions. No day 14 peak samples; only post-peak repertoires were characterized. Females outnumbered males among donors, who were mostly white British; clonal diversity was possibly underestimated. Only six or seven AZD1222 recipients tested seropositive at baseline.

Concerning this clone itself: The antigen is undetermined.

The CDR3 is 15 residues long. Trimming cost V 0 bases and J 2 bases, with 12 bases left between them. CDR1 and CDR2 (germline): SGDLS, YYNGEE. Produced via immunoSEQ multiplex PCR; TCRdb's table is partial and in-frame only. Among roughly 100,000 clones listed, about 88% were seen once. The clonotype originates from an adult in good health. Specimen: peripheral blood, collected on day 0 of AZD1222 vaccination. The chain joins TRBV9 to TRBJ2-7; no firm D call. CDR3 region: CASSVVPGTTYEQYF. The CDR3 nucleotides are TGTGCCAGCAGCGTAGTTCCGGGCACCACCTACGAGCAGTACTTC.